The next 27 T cell receptor beta chains were all read from a single sample in a study of shared clonotypes between healthy human individuals. Sequencing used immunoSEQ multiplex PCR; TCRdb keeps in-frame clones, though not all of them. The table shows roughly 1.4 million clones, with roughly 98.5% occurring only once. The specimen sequenced was naive CD4+ T cells sorted from blood. As for subset: CD45RA+ positively selected. All receptors derive from a man aged 25-45 years in good health.

This chain uses TRBV18 with TRBJ1-4, with D perhaps TRBD1 (6 bases). The ends were cut back, 0 bases at V and 5 bases at J, with 10 bases in the middle. The CDR3 sequence is 15 residues long. The germline gives CDR1 KGHSH, CDR2 LQKENI. The CDR3: CASSPPWTANEKLFF. In DNA, the CDR3 is TGTGCCAGCTCACCACCTTGGACAGCAAATGAAAAACTGTTTTTT.

The chain recombines TRBV5-4 with TRBJ2-2; D unclear. The ends were cut back, 0 bases at V and 6 bases at J, with 9 bases in the middle. Germline V gives CDR1 SGHNT, CDR2 YYREEE (reference sequence). This CDR3 region has 14 residues. CDR3 residues: CASSLDIRPGELFF. CDR3 coding DNA: TGTGCCAGCAGCTTGGATATCCGCCCCGGGGAGCTGTTTTTT.

V usage is TRBV6-5 and J usage is TRBJ2-3, with TRBD1 matching 9 bases. J was trimmed by 4 bases and V by 7 bases; bases with no gene match: 3. Per the germline V gene, CDR1 is MNHEY and CDR2 is SVGAGI. This CDR3 has 13 residues. Here the CDR3 DNA reads TGTGCCAGCACTGGACAGGGGTCAGATACGCAGTATTTT. Its translation is CASTGQGSDTQYF.

The chain couples TRBV30 to TRBJ2-2, with D possibly being TRBD1 (5 bases). The CDR3 is 13 residues long. Germline V CDR1 and CDR2: GTSNPN, SVGIG (reference sequence). Trimming removed 4 bases from V and 7 bases from J, with 13 bases in between. CDR3 loop: CAWTRTLGGELFF. The CDR3 DNA reads TGTGCCTGGACGCGGACATTGGGCGGGGAGCTGTTTTTT.

This clone has only one observation. This chain links TRBV20-1 with TRBJ1-2; unclear D gene. The CDR3 runs 8 residues. The germline CDR1 and CDR2 sequences are DFQATT and SNEGSKA (reference sequence). This CDR3 is CSGYGYTF. The CDR3 DNA follows: TGCAGCGGTTATGGCTACACCTTC.

The V call is TRBV13, the J call TRBJ1-5; D call uncertain. V was cut by 0 bases and J by 6 bases, with 9 bases left in between. Germline values: CDR1 PRHDT, CDR2 FYEKMQ (reference sequence). The CDR3 contains 14 residues. CDR3 in DNA: TGTGCCAGCAGCTTAGGAACTTCCGGTCAGCCCCAGCATTTT. Translating it yields CASSLGTSGQPQHF.

The V call is TRBV6-1, the J call TRBJ1-4; TRBD1 aligns across 8 bases. The CDR3 contains 14 residues. Trimming took 3 bases from V and 10 from J; bases not matched to a gene: 7. Germline values: CDR1 MNHNS, CDR2 SASEGT. CDR3 sequence reads: CASSEQTGVGKLFF. DNA of the CDR3: TGTGCCAGCAGTGAGCAGACAGGGGTCGGAAAACTGTTTTTT.

For the CDR3, the DNA is TGTGCCAGCAGCTCGGACAGGTACAATCAGCCCCAGCATTTT. This sequence encodes CASSSDRYNQPQHF. V usage is TRBV7-2 and J usage is TRBJ1-5; 7 nucleotides line up with TRBD1. This CDR3 has 14 amino acids. Germline CDR1 reads SGHTA; CDR2 reads FQGNSA. The V gene end was trimmed by 4 bases and the J gene end by 3 bases; junction bases not matched to a gene: 3.

This chain links TRBV7-2 with TRBJ2-7; 9 bases fit TRBD1. Germline V gives CDR1 SGHTA, CDR2 FQGNSA. V lost 5 bases, J lost 5 bases, and 13 bases stayed unmatched. The CDR3 totals 16 residues. CDR3 in DNA: TGTGCCAGCAGCGATACCCCCGGGACAGGGAGCAACGAGCAGTACTTC. Its protein product is CASSDTPGTGSNEQYF.

The chain is built from TRBV19 and TRBJ2-5; the match to TRBD1 covers 12 bases. V lost 3 bases, J lost 1 base, and 6 bases stayed unmatched. The germline CDR1 and CDR2 sequences are LNHDA and SQIVND (reference sequence). This CDR3 region has 17 residues. DNA for the CDR3: TGTGCCAGTAGTATGGGTGGGACAGGGGGCAGCCAAGAGACCCAGTACTTC. Its protein product is CASSMGGTGGSQETQYF. The full variable domain, completed using reference TRBV19 and TRBJ2-5, is DGGITQSPKYLFRKEGQNVTLSCEQNLNHDAMYWYRQDPGQGLRLIYYSQIVNDFQKGDIAEGYSVSREKKESFPLTVTSAQKNPTAFYLCASSMGGTGGSQETQYFGPGTRLLVL.

Details on this clone: The same CDR3 can be traced to other DNA sequences in this sample. The chain employs TRBV18 and TRBJ1-1; 7 bases map to TRBD1. Looked up from germline, CDR1 is KGHSH and CDR2 is LQKENI. The junction had 5 bases not matched to a gene; V was cut back by 2 bases and J by 2 bases. The CDR3 runs to 15 residues. The CDR3 sequence is CASSPTGTANTEAFF. The CDR3 region has the DNA TGTGCCAGCTCACCAACCGGGACAGCTAACACTGAAGCTTTCTTT.

The rearrangement joins TRBV7-6 to TRBJ1-1, with D perhaps TRBD1 (5 bases). This CDR3 spans 15 amino acids. V was trimmed by 4 bases and J by 3 bases, leaving 15 bases between them. The germline V gene has CDR1 SGHVS and CDR2 FNYEAQ. CDR3 sequence: CASSSLRGEYTEAFF. DNA of the CDR3: TGTGCCAGCAGCTCCCTCCGGGGGGAGTACACTGAAGCTTTCTTT. Filled out from reference TRBV7-6 and TRBJ1-1, the complete variable domain reads GAGVSQSPRYKVTKRGQDVALRCDPISGHVSLYWYRQALGQGPEFLTYFNYEAQQDKSGLPNDRFSAERPEGSISTLTIQRTEQRDSAMYRCASSSLRGEYTEAFFGQGTRLTVV.

In DNA form, the CDR3 reads TGTGCCAGCAGTTTCGCACAGGGGGCTAATCAGCCCCAGCATTTT. Its protein is CASSFAQGANQPQHF. The chain recombines TRBV27 with TRBJ1-5; 9 bases agree with TRBD1. The CDR3 is 15 residues long. CDR1 MNHEY and CDR2 SMNVEV come from the germline V gene (reference sequence). Trimming at V came to 3 bases and at J to 4 bases, leaving 4 bases not matched to a gene.

Regarding this clone: The same CDR3 also results from other DNA sequences found in this sample. V and J are TRBV11-3 and TRBJ2-5, with D possibly matching TRBD1 (6 bases). There are 14 residues in the CDR3. CDR1 SGHNT and CDR2 YENEEA come from the germline V gene. Trimming removed 1 base at V and 2 bases at J, with 8 bases between. CDR3 sequence (DNA): TGTGCCAGCAGCTTAGGAACAGGGCAAGAGACCCAGTACTTC. This translates into CASSLGTGQETQYF.

The V gene is TRBV7-2, the J gene TRBJ2-3, with unresolved D. Trimming took 1 base from V and 1 from J, leaving 9 bases between them. The length of the CDR3 is 15 residues. Germline V lookup: CDR1 SGHTA, CDR2 FQGNSA. The DNA of the CDR3 is TGTGCCAGCAGCTTAGATTCTCAAGGCACAGATACGCAGTATTTT. As protein: CASSLDSQGTDTQYF.

This chain connects TRBV30 to TRBJ1-2; D is undetermined. Trimming stripped 4 bases from V and 3 bases from J, with 6 bases between. This CDR3 is 11 amino acids long. Germline V gives CDR1 GTSNPN, CDR2 SVGIG (reference sequence). The CDR3 loop is CAWIKDYGYTF. In DNA, the CDR3 is TGTGCCTGGATTAAGGACTATGGCTACACCTTC.

This sequence joins TRBV5-1 and TRBJ1-5, with 8 bases identical to TRBD1. The CDR3 length is 14 residues. The V gene's germline CDR1 is SGHRS and CDR2 YFSETQ. Germline trimming cut 4 bases from V and 7 bases from J; bases unmatched to any gene: 7. CDR3 DNA sequence: TGCGCCAGCAGCCCTGACAGGGGCGGACAGCCCCAGCATTTT. Its protein is CASSPDRGGQPQHF.

The DNA for the CDR3 is TGTGCCAGCAGCTTAGTTTTCGGGGGGACGAGCATTCAGTACTTC. It translates to CASSLVFGGTSIQYF. The V gene is TRBV7-8, the J gene TRBJ2-4, with 7 bases lining up with TRBD2. J was trimmed by 9 bases and V by 1 base; bases with no gene match: 9. Germline-derived CDR1 and CDR2 are SGHVS and FQNEAQ. This CDR3 is built from 15 residues.

This rearrangement joins TRBV2 to TRBJ1-1, with a possible D match to TRBD1 (5 bases). The V end was cut by 1 base, the J end by 7 bases, with 13 bases between. The CDR3 spans 14 residues. Germline-derived CDR1 and CDR2 are SNHLY and FYNNEI. The CDR3 loop reads CASSEEGQGVEAFF. The CDR3 DNA reads TGTGCCAGCAGTGAAGAGGGGCAGGGTGTTGAAGCTTTCTTT. The full variable domain, in which reference TRBV2 and TRBJ1-1 provide the parts outside the CDR3, is EPEVTQTPSHQVTQMGQEVILRCVPISNHLYFYWYRQILGQKVEFLVSFYNNEISEKSEIFDDQFSVERPDGSNFTLKIRSTKLEDSAMYFCASSEEGQGVEAFFGQGTRLTVV.

This clone was recorded once. J is TRBJ1-2 and V is TRBV7-6; no clear D gene. CDR1 and CDR2 (germline): SGHVS, FNYEAQ. The CDR3 runs 13 residues. Trimming removed 5 bases at V and 4 bases at J, with 11 bases between. CDR3 DNA sequence: TGTGCCAGCAGCCTGGAGGGAGGCTATGGCTACACCTTC. Protein product: CASSLEGGYGYTF.

This clone was observed a single time. The gene calls are TRBV18 and TRBJ2-7; either TRBD1 or TRBD2 may supply D (5 bases each). V was shortened by 6 bases and J by 0 bases, with 15 bases between the two germline ends. Per the germline V gene, CDR1 is KGHSH and CDR2 is LQKENI. The CDR3 sequence is 15 residues long. CDR3 in DNA: TGTGCCAGCTCCCTTTTGTGGGGGAGCTCCTACGAGCAGTACTTC. It is translated as CASSLLWGSSYEQYF.

Concerning this clone: Other nucleotide sequences from this sample produce the same CDR3. This sequence joins TRBV19 and TRBJ2-1, with 10 bases identical to TRBD2. CDR3 length: 13 amino acids. The V and J ends lost 6 bases and 6 bases, in that order; junction bases with no gene match: 2. In germline, CDR1 is LNHDA, CDR2 SQIVND (reference sequence). The CDR3 DNA sequence: TGTGCCAGTAGAAGACTAGCGGGCAATGAGCAGTTCTTC. As protein: CASRRLAGNEQFF.

The J gene is TRBJ2-2, the V gene TRBV5-4; D gene uncertain. Looked up from germline, CDR1 is SGHNT and CDR2 is YYREEE (reference sequence). V dropped 0 bases and J dropped 2 bases, with 5 bases sitting between them. CDR3 length: 14 residues. In nucleotides, the CDR3 is TGTGCCAGCAGCTTGGACGCAAACACCGGGGAGCTGTTTTTT. Its protein is CASSLDANTGELFF.

The sample holds one count of this clone. The V call is TRBV7-9, the J call TRBJ2-4; 8 bases are a match to TRBD2. V gave up 0 bases and J gave up 0 bases; unmatched junction bases: 7. The CDR3 is 18 amino acids. Germline loops: CDR1 SEHNR, CDR2 FQNEAQ (reference sequence). The CDR3 DNA reads as TGTGCCAGCAGCTTAGCGGATCTAGCGGGCCAAGCCAAAAACATTCAGTACTTC. It codes for CASSLADLAGQAKNIQYF. The full variable domain, rest sourced from reference TRBV7-9 and TRBJ2-4, is DTGVSQNPRHKITKRGQNVTFRCDPISEHNRLYWYRQTLGQGPEFLTYFQNEAQLEKSRLLSDRFSAERPKGSFSTLEIQRTEQGDSAMYLCASSLADLAGQAKNIQYFGAGTRLSVL.

V usage is TRBV7-6 and J usage is TRBJ2-7; D not resolved. Germline CDR1 and CDR2: SGHVS and FNYEAQ. The CDR3 extends over 12 amino acids. Trimming stripped 5 bases from V and 5 bases from J, with 10 bases between. The CDR3 DNA is TGTGCCAGCAGCCTGAAATGGGACGAGCAGTACTTC. As protein: CASSLKWDEQYF.

This sequence joins TRBV20-1 and TRBJ2-5, with a tentative D call TRBD2 (5 bases). CDR1 DFQATT and CDR2 SNEGSKA come from the germline V gene (reference sequence). V was clipped by 3 bases and J by 7 bases, with 9 bases between them. This CDR3 has 11 residues. In DNA form, the CDR3 reads TGCAGTGCTAGTACGCTAGCGACCCAGTACTTC. It encodes CSASTLATQYF.

The chain has TRBV6-1 and TRBJ2-7; 9 bases map to TRBD2. The CDR3 consists of 14 residues. Germline CDR1 MNHNS, CDR2 SASEGT. V trimming: 3 bases; J trimming: 3 bases; junction bases outside the gene matches: 3. The CDR3 DNA follows: TGTGCCAGCAGTGAGGGACTAGCCCTCTACGAGCAGTACTTC. Translation: CASSEGLALYEQYF.